This TCR beta chain was sequenced for a study of blood T cell repertoires in COVID-19. Using immunoSEQ multiplex PCR, the repertoire was profiled, and TCRdb retains in-frame clones only, with some absent. Of about 470,000 clones in the sample, roughly nine tenths were seen once. The CDR3 totals 15 residues. Germline V gives CDR1 MGHRA, CDR2 YSYEKL. The germline V and J ends were trimmed by 6 bases and 6 bases, with 17 bases remaining between them. The clonotype was recovered from a woman aged 18-29 years who had recovered from COVID-19. The material sequenced was PBMCs or T cells enriched from blood (not recorded which). The rearrangement joins TRBV4-1 to TRBJ2-2; TRBD1 is a possible D gene (5 bases). This chain's CDR3 is CASRLRPDTAGELFF. The DNA of the CDR3 is TGCGCCAGCAGACTTCGCCCGGACACAGCCGGGGAGCTGTTTTTT.